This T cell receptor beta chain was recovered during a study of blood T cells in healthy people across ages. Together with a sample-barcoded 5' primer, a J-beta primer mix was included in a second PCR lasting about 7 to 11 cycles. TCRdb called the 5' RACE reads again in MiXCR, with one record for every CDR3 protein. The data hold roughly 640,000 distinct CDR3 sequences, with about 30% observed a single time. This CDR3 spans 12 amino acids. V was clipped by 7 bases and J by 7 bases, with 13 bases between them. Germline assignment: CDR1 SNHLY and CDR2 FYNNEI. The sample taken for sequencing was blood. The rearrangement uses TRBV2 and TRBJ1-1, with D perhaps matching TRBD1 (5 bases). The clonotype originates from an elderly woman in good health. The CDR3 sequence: CASKRDSLEAFF. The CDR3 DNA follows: TGTGCCAGCAAAAGAGACAGCCTTGAAGCTTTCTTT.